These 10 T cell receptor beta chains were all obtained from the same sample, sequenced in a study of technical replicates of blood from a few donors. Generated by immunoSEQ multiplex PCR, the TCRdb table keeps only in-frame clones and is missing some. The sample consists of around 89,000 clones, 85% to 95% of them appearing once. The specimen sequenced was T cells isolated from PBMCs. These TCRs come from a human donor in good health.

The chain is built from TRBV29-1 and TRBJ2-2; D is perhaps TRBD2 (5 bases). This CDR3 spans 15 amino acids. Per the germline V gene, CDR1 is SQVTM and CDR2 is ANQGSEA. The germline V and J ends were trimmed by 5 bases and 6 bases, with 19 bases remaining between them. CDR3 sequence: CSVSLLDEAAGELFF. The CDR3 DNA follows: TGCAGCGTTAGTTTGCTCGACGAAGCGGCCGGGGAGCTGTTTTTT.

CDR3 residues: CASSSTSSWTDYEQYF. CDR3 coding DNA: TGTGCCAGCAGTTCCACTTCTTCTTGGACTGACTACGAGCAGTACTTC. The chain uses TRBV28 and TRBJ2-7, with a tentative D call TRBD2 (5 bases). Germline CDR1 and CDR2: MDHEN and SYDVKM. V shed 4 bases and J shed 3 bases, with 19 bases lying between them. The CDR3 runs to 16 residues.

The V call is TRBV11-2, the J call TRBJ2-1, with 8 bases matching TRBD1. Germline lookup yields CDR1 SGHAT and CDR2 FQNNGV. With V trimmed by 5 bases and J by 4 bases, 16 bases remained unmatched. This CDR3 spans 18 amino acids. DNA of the CDR3: TGTGCCAGCAGCGCACCCCCAGGGACAGGATGGTTATACAATGAGCAGTTCTTC. Protein: CASSAPPGTGWLYNEQFF.

This sequence joins TRBV18 and TRBJ2-7; 7 nucleotides line up with TRBD1. The V gene end was trimmed by 5 bases and the J gene end by 3 bases; junction bases not matched to a gene: 7. The CDR3 loop spans 14 amino acids. CDR1 and CDR2 (germline): KGHSH, LQKENI. CDR3 nucleotide sequence: TGTGCCAGCTCAAGGTCGGCAGGGGGCTACGAGCAGTACTTC. Protein product: CASSRSAGGYEQYF.

The chain links TRBV7-9 to TRBJ1-4; 8 bases fit TRBD1. The junction had 5 bases not matched to a gene; V was cut back by 0 bases and J by 8 bases. The germline gives CDR1 SEHNR, CDR2 FQNEAQ (reference sequence). CDR3 length equals 15 residues. Here the CDR3 reads CASSLARGRGEKLFF. The CDR3 nucleotides are TGTGCCAGCAGCTTAGCCAGGGGGCGAGGAGAAAAACTGTTTTTT. The variable domain in full, completed from reference TRBV7-9 and TRBJ1-4, reads DTGVSQNPRHKITKRGQNVTFRCDPISEHNRLYWYRQTLGQGPEFLTYFQNEAQLEKSRLLSDRFSAERPKGSFSTLEIQRTEQGDSAMYLCASSLARGRGEKLFFGSGTQLSVL.

The chain joins TRBV2 to TRBJ1-1; 7 bases agree with TRBD1. Germline V gives CDR1 SNHLY, CDR2 FYNNEI. The CDR3 loop spans 14 amino acids. V lost 6 bases to trimming and J lost 1 base; unmatched junction nucleotides: 5. This chain's CDR3 is CASSLTGSNTEAFF. The CDR3 region has the DNA TGTGCCAGCAGCCTGACAGGGTCGAACACTGAAGCTTTCTTT.

V gene TRBV4-1 combines with J gene TRBJ1-1; no clear D gene. V was clipped by 8 bases and J by 0 bases, with 10 bases between them. CDR1 and CDR2 (germline): MGHRA, YSYEKL. CDR3 length equals 13 residues. For the CDR3, the DNA is TGCGCCAGCTCCAGACACTTGAACACTGAAGCTTTCTTT. Translating gives CASSRHLNTEAFF.

The rearrangement uses TRBV6-1 and TRBJ2-2; D is ambiguous. This CDR3 comprises 17 residues. V was pared by 3 bases and J by 5 bases, with 19 bases between. The germline V gene has CDR1 MNHNS and CDR2 SASEGT. CDR3 loop: CASSEYSSLAGTGELFF. CDR3 bases: TGTGCCAGCAGTGAGTACAGCTCTCTCGCAGGAACCGGGGAGCTGTTTTTT.

J is TRBJ1-1 and V is TRBV7-9; D unresolved. This CDR3 contains 14 residues. Trimming pared 2 bases from V and 6 bases from J, leaving 13 bases between. In germline, CDR1 is SEHNR, CDR2 FQNEAQ (reference sequence). CDR3 coding DNA: TGTGCCAGCAGCTTACTCACCGACAACCCTGAAGCTTTCTTT. Translated: CASSLLTDNPEAFF.

The chain links TRBV7-9 to TRBJ1-1, with D perhaps matching TRBD1 (5 bases). The ends were cut back, 5 bases at V and 6 bases at J, with 16 bases in the middle. Germline values: CDR1 SEHNR, CDR2 FQNEAQ (reference sequence). This CDR3 comprises 14 residues. The CDR3 nucleotides are TGTGCCAGCAGCCCCAGTTCAGGGATCCCTGAAGCTTTCTTT. Its protein is CASSPSSGIPEAFF.